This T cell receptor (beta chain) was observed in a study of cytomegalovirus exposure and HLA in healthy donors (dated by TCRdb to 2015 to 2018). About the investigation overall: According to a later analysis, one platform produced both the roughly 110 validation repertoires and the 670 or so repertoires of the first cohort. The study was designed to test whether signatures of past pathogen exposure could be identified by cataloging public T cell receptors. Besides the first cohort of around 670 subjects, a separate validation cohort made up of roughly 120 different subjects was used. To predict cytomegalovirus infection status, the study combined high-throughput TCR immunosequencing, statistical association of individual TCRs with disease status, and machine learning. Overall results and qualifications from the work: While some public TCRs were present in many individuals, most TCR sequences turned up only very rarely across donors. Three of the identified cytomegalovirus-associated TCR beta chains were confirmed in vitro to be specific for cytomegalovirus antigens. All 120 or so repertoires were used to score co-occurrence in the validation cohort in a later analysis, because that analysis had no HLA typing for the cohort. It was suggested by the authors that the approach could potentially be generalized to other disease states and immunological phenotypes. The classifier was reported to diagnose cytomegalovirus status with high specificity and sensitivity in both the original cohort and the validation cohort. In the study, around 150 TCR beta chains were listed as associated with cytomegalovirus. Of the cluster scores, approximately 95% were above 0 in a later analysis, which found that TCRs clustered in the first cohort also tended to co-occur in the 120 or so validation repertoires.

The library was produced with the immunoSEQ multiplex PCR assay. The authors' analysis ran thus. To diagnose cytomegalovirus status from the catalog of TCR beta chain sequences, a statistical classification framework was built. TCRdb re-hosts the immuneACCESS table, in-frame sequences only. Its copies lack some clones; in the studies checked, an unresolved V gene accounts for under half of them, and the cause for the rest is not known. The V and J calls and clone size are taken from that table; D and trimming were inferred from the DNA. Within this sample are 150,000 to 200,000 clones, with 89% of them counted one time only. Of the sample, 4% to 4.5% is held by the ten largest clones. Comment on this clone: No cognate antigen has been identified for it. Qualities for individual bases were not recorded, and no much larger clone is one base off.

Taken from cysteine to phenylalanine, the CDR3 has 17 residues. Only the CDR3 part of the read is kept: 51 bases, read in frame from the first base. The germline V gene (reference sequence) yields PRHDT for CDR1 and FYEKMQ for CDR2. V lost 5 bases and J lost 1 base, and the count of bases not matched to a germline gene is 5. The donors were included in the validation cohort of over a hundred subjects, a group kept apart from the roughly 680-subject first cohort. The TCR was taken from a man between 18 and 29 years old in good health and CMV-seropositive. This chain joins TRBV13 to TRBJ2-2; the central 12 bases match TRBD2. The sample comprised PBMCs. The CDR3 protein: CASSLPSGRENTGELFF. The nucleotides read TGTGCCAGCAGCCTTCCTAGCGGGAGGGAGAACACCGGGGAGCTGTTTTTT.